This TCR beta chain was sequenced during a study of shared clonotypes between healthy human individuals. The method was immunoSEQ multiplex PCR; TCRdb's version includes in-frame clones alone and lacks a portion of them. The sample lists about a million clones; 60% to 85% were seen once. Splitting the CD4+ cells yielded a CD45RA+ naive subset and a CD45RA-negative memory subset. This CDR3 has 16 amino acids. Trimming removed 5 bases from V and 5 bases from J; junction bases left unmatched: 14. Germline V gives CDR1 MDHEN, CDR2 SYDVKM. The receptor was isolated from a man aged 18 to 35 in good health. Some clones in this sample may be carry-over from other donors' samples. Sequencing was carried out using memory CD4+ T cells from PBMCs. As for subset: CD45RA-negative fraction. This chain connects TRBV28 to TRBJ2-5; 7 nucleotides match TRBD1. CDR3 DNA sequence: TGTGCCAGCAGTCCTACGACAGGGACGTCGGGGGAGACCCAGTACTTC. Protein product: CASSPTTGTSGETQYF.